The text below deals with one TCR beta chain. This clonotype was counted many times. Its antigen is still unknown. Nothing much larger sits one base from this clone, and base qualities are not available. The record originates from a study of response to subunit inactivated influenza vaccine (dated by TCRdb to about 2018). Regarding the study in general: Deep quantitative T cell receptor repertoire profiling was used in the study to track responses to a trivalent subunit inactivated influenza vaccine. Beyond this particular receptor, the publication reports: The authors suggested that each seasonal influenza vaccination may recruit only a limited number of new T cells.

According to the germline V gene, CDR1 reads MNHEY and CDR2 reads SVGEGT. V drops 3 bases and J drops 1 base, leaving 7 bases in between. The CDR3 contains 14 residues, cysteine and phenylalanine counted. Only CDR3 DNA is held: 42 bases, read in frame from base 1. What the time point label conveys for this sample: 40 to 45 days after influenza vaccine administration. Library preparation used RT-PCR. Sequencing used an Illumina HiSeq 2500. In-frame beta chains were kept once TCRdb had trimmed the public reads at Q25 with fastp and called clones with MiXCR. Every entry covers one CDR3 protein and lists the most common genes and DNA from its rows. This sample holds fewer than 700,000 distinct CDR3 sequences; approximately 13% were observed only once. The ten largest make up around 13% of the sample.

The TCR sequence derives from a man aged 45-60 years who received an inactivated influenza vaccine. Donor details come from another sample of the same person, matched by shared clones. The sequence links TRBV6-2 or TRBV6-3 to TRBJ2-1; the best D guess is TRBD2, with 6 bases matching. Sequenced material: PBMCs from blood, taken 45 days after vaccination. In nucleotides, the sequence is TGTGCCAGCAGTTATGGGGGGTCCTACAATGAGCAGTTCTTC. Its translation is CASSYGGSYNEQFF.